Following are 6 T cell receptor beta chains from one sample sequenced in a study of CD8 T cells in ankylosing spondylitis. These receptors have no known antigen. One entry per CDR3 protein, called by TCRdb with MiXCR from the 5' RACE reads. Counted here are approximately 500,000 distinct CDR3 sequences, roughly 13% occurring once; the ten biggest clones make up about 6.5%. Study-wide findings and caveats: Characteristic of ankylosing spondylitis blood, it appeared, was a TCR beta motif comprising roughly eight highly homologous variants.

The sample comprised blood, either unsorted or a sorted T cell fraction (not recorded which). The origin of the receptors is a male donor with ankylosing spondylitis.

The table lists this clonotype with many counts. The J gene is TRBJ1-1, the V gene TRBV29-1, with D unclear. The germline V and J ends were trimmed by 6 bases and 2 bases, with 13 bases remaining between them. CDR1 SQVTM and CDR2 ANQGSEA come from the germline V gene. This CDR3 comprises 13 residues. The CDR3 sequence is CSVKRVINTEAFF. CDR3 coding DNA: TGCAGCGTGAAAAGGGTGATCAACACTGAAGCTTTCTTT.

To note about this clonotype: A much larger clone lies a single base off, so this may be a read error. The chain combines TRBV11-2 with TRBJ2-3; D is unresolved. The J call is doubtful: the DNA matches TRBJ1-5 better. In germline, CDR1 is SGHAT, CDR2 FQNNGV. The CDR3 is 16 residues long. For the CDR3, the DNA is TGTGCCAGCAGCTTTGGTTTCTGGGGTCAGGATGAGTCGCAGCATTTT. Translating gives CASSFGFWGQDESQHF.

The CDR3 DNA reads as TGTGCCAGCAGCTTATTCCAGGAAGAAGAGACCCAGTACTTC. It translates to CASSLFQEEETQYF. The chain has TRBV7-8 and TRBJ2-5; D call uncertain. Germline V CDR1 and CDR2: SGHVS, FQNEAQ. V was cut by 2 bases and J by 3 bases, with 10 bases left in between. CDR3 length: 14 residues. The whole variable domain, remainder taken from reference TRBV7-8 and TRBJ2-5, is GAGVSQSPRYKVAKRGQDVALRCDPISGHVSLFWYQQALGQGPEFLTYFQNEAQLDKSGLPSDRFFAERPEGSVSTLKIQRTQQEDSAVYLCASSLFQEEETQYFGPGTRLLVL.

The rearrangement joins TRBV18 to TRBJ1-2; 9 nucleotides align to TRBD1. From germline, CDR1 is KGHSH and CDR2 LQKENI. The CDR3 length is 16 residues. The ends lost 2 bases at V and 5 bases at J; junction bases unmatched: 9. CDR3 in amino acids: CASSPVTGGMSYGYTF. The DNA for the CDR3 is TGTGCCAGCTCACCAGTTACAGGGGGCATGAGTTATGGCTACACCTTC.

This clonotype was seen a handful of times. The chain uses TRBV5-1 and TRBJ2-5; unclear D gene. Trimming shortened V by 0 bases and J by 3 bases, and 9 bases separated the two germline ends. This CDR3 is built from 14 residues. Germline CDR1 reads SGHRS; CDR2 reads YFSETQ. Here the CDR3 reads CASSLGLGKETQYF. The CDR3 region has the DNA TGCGCCAGCAGCTTGGGTTTAGGGAAAGAGACCCAGTACTTC.

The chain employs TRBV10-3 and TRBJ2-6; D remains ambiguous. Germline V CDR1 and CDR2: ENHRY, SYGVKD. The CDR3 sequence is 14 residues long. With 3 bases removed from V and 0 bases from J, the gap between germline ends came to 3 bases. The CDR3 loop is CAISDSSGANVLTF. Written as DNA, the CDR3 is TGTGCCATCAGTGACAGCTCTGGGGCCAACGTCCTGACTTTC.